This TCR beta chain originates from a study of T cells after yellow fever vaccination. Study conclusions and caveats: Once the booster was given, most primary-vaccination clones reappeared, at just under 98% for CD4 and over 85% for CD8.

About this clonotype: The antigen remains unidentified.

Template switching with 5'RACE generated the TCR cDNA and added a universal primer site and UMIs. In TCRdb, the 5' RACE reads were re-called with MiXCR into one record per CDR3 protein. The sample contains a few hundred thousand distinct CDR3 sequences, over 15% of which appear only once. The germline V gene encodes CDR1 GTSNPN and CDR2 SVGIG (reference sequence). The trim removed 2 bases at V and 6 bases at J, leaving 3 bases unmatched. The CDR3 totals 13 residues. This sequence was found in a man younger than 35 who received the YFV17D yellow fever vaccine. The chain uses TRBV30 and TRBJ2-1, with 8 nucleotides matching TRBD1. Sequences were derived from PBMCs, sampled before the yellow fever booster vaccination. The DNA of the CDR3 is TGTGCCTGGAGTCAGGGGGCGGGCAATGAGCAGTTCTTC. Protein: CAWSQGAGNEQFF.